This TCR beta chain was identified in a study of PD-1 blockade in classical Hodgkin lymphoma. Study-level results: Significant TCR diversity gains by C4D1 occurred in CD4+ but not CD8+ cells. Exclusion applied to patients who initiated nivolumab less than 1 year following ASCT.

All the patients suffered relapse after autologous stem cell transplantation, and brentuximab vedotin exposure differed. Best response was recorded as complete response, partial response or progressive disease. Clones were sequenced by immunoSEQ multiplex PCR, and TCRdb holds only the in-frame ones, with some missing. Here the sample spans some 40,000 clones, 76% being singletons. This clone was counted only a few times. Its antigen is unknown. The CDR3 sequence is 13 residues long. CDR1 is MNHEY and CDR2 is SVGAGI in the germline V gene. V was shortened by 6 bases and J by 3 bases, with 11 bases between the two germline ends.

Material: peripheral blood mononuclear cells (PBMCs), obtained at baseline. The V and J genes are TRBV6-5 and TRBJ1-1; a weak D match, TRBD1 (6 bases). The receptor's source is a human donor with classical Hodgkin lymphoma. The CDR3 sequence is CASRWGRDTEAFF. The CDR3 DNA reads TGTGCCAGCAGATGGGGGCGGGACACTGAAGCTTTCTTT.